The 27 T cell receptor beta chains in this list originate from one sample, sequenced in a study of blood T cell repertoires in COVID-19. TCRdb keeps only in-frame clones here, not all; method: immunoSEQ multiplex PCR. The profile shows 200,000 to 300,000 clones, 80% to 90% of them singletons. Sequencing was done on a sample of peripheral blood. The receptors were sampled from a man aged 60 to 75 with acute or convalescent COVID-19.

The chain carries TRBV1 and TRBJ2-7; TRBD1 was called by the table and not checked on the DNA. TRBV1 is a pseudogene segment. The length of the CDR3 is 18 residues. The CDR3 sequence: CTSSQQDRVAWATCEQYF. CDR3 in DNA: TGCACCAGCAGCCAACAGGACAGGGTAGCGTGGGCTACGTGCGAGCAGTACTTC.

V gene TRBV19 combines with J gene TRBJ2-5, with 8 bases identical to TRBD2. V trimming: 1 base; J trimming: 5 bases; junction bases outside the gene matches: 12. Germline lookup yields CDR1 LNHDA and CDR2 SQIVND (reference sequence). CDR3 size: 17 residues. CDR3 sequence: CASSIGPPTSAVETQYF. For the CDR3, the DNA is TGTGCCAGTAGTATAGGTCCCCCGACTAGCGCTGTGGAGACCCAGTACTTC.

The chain combines TRBV15 with TRBJ2-7, with 8 bases matching TRBD1. Germline CDR1 LNHNV, CDR2 YYDKDF (reference sequence). This CDR3 contains 15 residues. Trimming removed 3 bases from V and 1 base from J; junction bases left unmatched: 5. CDR3 loop: CATSRNTGGSYEQYF. For the CDR3, the DNA is TGTGCCACCAGCAGGAATACAGGGGGGTCCTACGAGCAGTACTTC.

The chain recombines TRBV6-5 with TRBJ2-5; perhaps TRBD1 as D (6 bases). CDR3 size: 13 residues. Trimming took 7 bases from V and 5 from J, leaving 14 bases between them. The germline CDR1 and CDR2 sequences are MNHEY and SVGAGI. The DNA of the CDR3 is TGTGCCAGCAACAGGGTCGGGGAGGAGACCCAGTACTTC. Protein: CASNRVGEETQYF.

V and J are TRBV19 and TRBJ2-2; 9 bases match TRBD1. The CDR3 has 17 residues. With V trimmed by 1 base and J by 5 bases, 8 bases remained unmatched. Looked up from germline, CDR1 is LNHDA and CDR2 is SQIVND (reference sequence). CDR3 region: CASSIGPGQGRTGELFF. The CDR3 DNA sequence: TGTGCCAGTAGTATAGGGCCGGGACAGGGCAGAACCGGGGAGCTGTTTTTT. Full variable domain (outside the CDR3, taken from reference TRBV19 and TRBJ2-2): DGGITQSPKYLFRKEGQNVTLSCEQNLNHDAMYWYRQDPGQGLRLIYYSQIVNDFQKGDIAEGYSVSREKKESFPLTVTSAQKNPTAFYLCASSIGPGQGRTGELFFGEGSRLTVL.

V usage is TRBV24-1 and J usage is TRBJ2-1; D is uncertain. V lost 0 bases, J lost 10 bases, and 9 bases lay in between. The germline gives CDR1 KGHDR, CDR2 SFDVKD. This CDR3 comprises 13 residues. In DNA form, the CDR3 reads TGTGCCACCAGTGATTTGTCCGTACAGGAGCAGTTCTTC. The encoded protein is CATSDLSVQEQFF.

Of note for this clone: Other DNA variants within this sample encode the same CDR3. The rearrangement uses TRBV18 and TRBJ1-5; the D is unclear. The CDR3 runs 13 residues. Deletions cut 3 bases from V and 1 base from J, with 4 bases between. Germline CDR1 KGHSH, CDR2 LQKENI. The CDR3 sequence is CASSPGSNQPQHF. The CDR3 DNA reads TGTGCCAGCTCACCGGGCAGCAATCAGCCCCAGCATTTT.

This chain joins TRBV4-3 and TRBJ1-2; 9 bases line up with TRBD1. From germline, CDR1 is LGHNA and CDR2 YSLEER. This CDR3 region has 14 residues. V was pared by 3 bases and J by 8 bases, with 7 bases of the junction left unmatched. The CDR3 reads CASSHTGGARGYTF. As DNA, the CDR3 is TGCGCCAGCAGCCATACAGGGGGCGCGAGGGGCTACACCTTC.

The CDR3 DNA follows: TGCGCCAGCAGCGATACAACAGGGGCATCAGACCTTTACAATGAGCAGTTCTTC. Protein sequence: CASSDTTGASDLYNEQFF. V and J are TRBV5-1 and TRBJ2-1, with TRBD1 matching 7 bases. The CDR3 has 18 residues. V shed 4 bases, J shed 4 bases, and the junction held 17 bases outside the gene matches. Germline lookup yields CDR1 SGHRS and CDR2 YFSETQ. The full variable domain, with the rest looked up from reference TRBV5-1 and TRBJ2-1, is KAGVTQTPRYLIKTRGQQVTLSCSPISGHRSVSWYQQTPGQGLQFLFEYFSETQRNKGNFPGRFSGRQFSNSRSEMNVSTLELGDSALYLCASSDTTGASDLYNEQFFGPGTRLTVL.

This clone was counted between two and nine times. This chain uses TRBV5-6 with TRBJ2-2; 9 bases are shared with TRBD1. In germline, CDR1 is SGHDT, CDR2 YYEEEE. This CDR3 contains 16 residues. Losses at the gene ends were 0 bases for V and 6 bases for J; bases not matched to a gene: 6. CDR3 in DNA: TGTGCCAGCAGCTTGGCCGGGACAGGGAGTCCCGGGGAGCTGTTTTTT. It encodes CASSLAGTGSPGELFF.

The V and J genes are TRBV27 and TRBJ2-7, with TRBD1 matching 10 bases. Germline assignment: CDR1 MNHEY and CDR2 SMNVEV (reference sequence). V trimming: 0 bases; J trimming: 4 bases; junction bases outside the gene matches: 9. The length of the CDR3 is 17 residues. CDR3 coding DNA: TGTGCCAGCAGTTTATCGGGACAGGGGCCTTACAATTACGAGCAGTACTTC. Translation gives CASSLSGQGPYNYEQYF.

This chain links TRBV6-5 with TRBJ1-2; 9 bases map to TRBD1. V shed 6 bases, J shed 2 bases, and the junction held 4 bases outside the gene matches. The CDR3 sequence is 14 residues long. CDR1 is MNHEY and CDR2 is SVGAGI in the germline V gene. CDR3: CASRPGQGNYGYTF. For the CDR3, the DNA is TGTGCCAGCAGGCCGGGACAGGGCAACTATGGCTACACCTTC.

The gene calls are TRBV6-2 or TRBV6-3 and TRBJ2-7, with 14 bases aligning to TRBD2. The CDR3 is made up of 15 amino acids. Germline V gene sequence: CDR1 MNHEY, CDR2 SVGEGT. Losses at the gene ends were 6 bases for V and 6 bases for J; bases not matched to a gene: 7. This CDR3 reads CASSRGLAGVGEQYF. The CDR3 DNA is TGTGCCAGCAGCCGGGGACTAGCGGGAGTAGGCGAGCAGTACTTC.

The genes are TRBV6-1 and TRBJ1-1; 7 positions match TRBD1. Germline assignment: CDR1 MNHNS and CDR2 SASEGT. With 8 bases clipped from V and 8 bases from J, the junction kept 11 bases outside the gene matches. The CDR3 runs to 13 residues. The CDR3 protein is CASHPTRQGEAFF. The CDR3 nucleotides read TGTGCCAGCCACCCTACAAGACAGGGCGAAGCTTTCTTT.

This clone appeared once. This rearrangement joins TRBV15 to TRBJ2-3; D possibly corresponds to TRBD2 (6 bases). V was cut by 3 bases and J by 0 bases, with 10 bases left in between. The V gene's germline CDR1 is LNHNV and CDR2 YYDKDF (reference sequence). The length of the CDR3 is 15 residues. The CDR3 nucleotides read TGTGCCACCAGCAGCGGACGGGGGAGCACAGATACGCAGTATTTT. Translated: CATSSGRGSTDTQYF.

This clone was picked up a small number of times. The chain carries TRBV27 and TRBJ1-2, with D perhaps matching TRBD1 (5 bases). This CDR3 region has 13 residues. Trimming shortened V by 6 bases and J by 3 bases, and 11 bases separated the two germline ends. Germline loops: CDR1 MNHEY, CDR2 SMNVEV (reference sequence). The CDR3, as DNA: TGTGCCAGCAGATCGACAGCCTACTATGGCTACACCTTC. It codes for CASRSTAYYGYTF.

This clone has only a few counts. The chain uses TRBV19 and TRBJ2-7, with 9 bases that match TRBD2. V shed 8 bases and J 1 base; nucleotides not matched to a gene: 9. Per germline, CDR1 LNHDA and CDR2 SQIVND (reference sequence). CDR3 length: 15 residues. The CDR3 protein is CASRQRGAGSYEQYF. The CDR3 DNA sequence: TGTGCCAGTCGGCAGCGGGGGGCGGGATCCTACGAGCAGTACTTC.

This clone was seen once. V usage is TRBV7-9 and J usage is TRBJ1-5; no reliable D call. The CDR3 has 12 residues. Germline V gives CDR1 SEHNR, CDR2 FQNEAQ (reference sequence). The V and J ends lost 5 bases and 5 bases respectively, with 7 bases between them. CDR3 sequence (DNA): TGTGCCAGCAGCCAAGGAGATCAGCCCCAGCATTTT. Translated, it gives CASSQGDQPQHF.

The chain recombines TRBV2 with TRBJ2-7, with 9 bases fitting TRBD2. This CDR3 is 15 amino acids long. Germline-derived CDR1 and CDR2 are SNHLY and FYNNEI. J was trimmed by 6 bases and V by 5 bases; bases with no gene match: 11. CDR3 nucleotides: TGTGCCAGCAGTACTGTGACTAGCGGTGCGAGCGAGCAGTACTTC. It yields the protein CASSTVTSGASEQYF.

V usage is TRBV6-5 and J usage is TRBJ2-7; D is unclear. The ends were cut back, 7 bases at V and 1 base at J, with 11 bases in the middle. The CDR3 totals 13 residues. Looked up from germline, CDR1 is MNHEY and CDR2 is SVGAGI. The CDR3 region is CASKTTTSYEQYF. The DNA of the CDR3 is TGTGCCAGCAAAACGACAACGTCCTACGAGCAGTACTTC.

The chain recombines TRBV9 with TRBJ1-1; tentatively, D is TRBD1 (5 bases). The CDR3 consists of 13 residues. Germline-derived CDR1 and CDR2 are SGDLS and YYNGEE. Deletions cut 3 bases from V and 4 bases from J, with 10 bases between. The CDR3 sequence: CASSEDTFTEAFF. The DNA for the CDR3 is TGTGCCAGCAGCGAGGACACTTTCACTGAAGCTTTCTTT. Looking up the rest from reference TRBV9 and TRBJ1-1 gives the full variable domain: DSGVTQTPKHLITATGQRVTLRCSPRSGDLSVYWYQQSLDQGLQFLIQYYNGEERAKGNILERFSAQQFPDLHSELNLSSLELGDSALYFCASSEDTFTEAFFGQGTRLTVV.

In nucleotides, the CDR3 is TGCAGCGTATTAGGGACAACTGAAGCTTTCTTT. Translating gives CSVLGTTEAFF. This chain connects TRBV29-1 to TRBJ1-1; possibly TRBD1 for D (6 bases). With 6 bases removed from V and 5 bases from J, the gap between germline ends came to 10 bases. The length of the CDR3 is 11 residues. The V gene's germline CDR1 is SQVTM and CDR2 ANQGSEA.

The rearrangement links TRBV5-1 to TRBJ2-1, with 11 bases aligning to TRBD2. The CDR3 sequence is 16 residues long. Unmatched junction bases numbered 8, after V lost 4 bases and J lost 5 bases. Germline CDR1 and CDR2: SGHRS and YFSETQ. CDR3 protein: CASSPIGLAGNNEQFF. CDR3 nucleotide sequence: TGCGCCAGCAGCCCGATCGGACTAGCGGGTAACAATGAGCAGTTCTTC.

The chain couples TRBV6-5 to TRBJ1-1; tentatively, D is TRBD1 (5 bases). CDR1 is MNHEY and CDR2 is SVGAGI in the germline V gene. The CDR3 is 15 amino acids. Trimming removed 2 bases from V and 4 bases from J, with 14 bases in between. CDR3 protein: CASSYGRGLGTEAFF. The CDR3 DNA reads as TGTGCCAGCAGTTACGGGAGGGGTTTGGGCACTGAAGCTTTCTTT.

The gene calls are TRBV7-9 and TRBJ1-4; weak D call: TRBD1 (5 bases). This CDR3 spans 15 amino acids. Germline V lookup: CDR1 SEHNR, CDR2 FQNEAQ (reference sequence). V lost 4 bases and J 8 bases, leaving 17 bases between the germline ends. This chain's CDR3 is CASSSNSGMGEKLFF. CDR3 nucleotide sequence: TGTGCCAGCAGCTCGAATTCAGGGATGGGGGAAAAACTGTTTTTT. The full variable domain, rest sourced from reference TRBV7-9 and TRBJ1-4, is DTGVSQNPRHKITKRGQNVTFRCDPISEHNRLYWYRQTLGQGPEFLTYFQNEAQLEKSRLLSDRFSAERPKGSFSTLEIQRTEQGDSAMYLCASSSNSGMGEKLFFGSGTQLSVL.

The V call is TRBV4-3, the J call TRBJ1-1; no firm D call. V was cut by 0 bases and J by 0 bases, with 17 bases left in between. The CDR3 runs 18 residues. The germline CDR1 and CDR2 sequences are LGHNA and YSLEER. Here the CDR3 reads CASSQDGGGRAMNTEAFF. CDR3 sequence (DNA): TGCGCCAGCAGCCAAGATGGAGGAGGGAGGGCAATGAACACTGAAGCTTTCTTT.

The V gene is TRBV9, the J gene TRBJ1-6; possible D gene TRBD1, 6 bases. Germline V gives CDR1 SGDLS, CDR2 YYNGEE. The CDR3 has 15 residues. The germline V and J ends were trimmed by 0 bases and 10 bases, with 14 bases remaining between them. The CDR3 region has the DNA TGTGCCAGCAGCGTAGCCGGGGGGCGGGGGTCACCCCTCCACTTT. Its translation: CASSVAGGRGSPLHF.